The clone carrying this T cell receptor beta chain was recorded at least ten times. Its antigen is not identified. The record originates from a study of prognosis after radiotherapy for stage I lung cancer. CDR3 size: 16 residues. The trim removed 4 bases at V and 4 bases at J, leaving 7 bases unmatched. Looked up from germline, CDR1 is SGHRS and CDR2 is YFSETQ. Multiplex PCR in two rounds served to amplify TCR beta CDR3 from genomic DNA. Initially, in first-round PCR, primers specific to each TRBV and TRBJ gene were used. TCRdb used MiXCR to reprocess the multiplex PCR reads, holding one entry per CDR3 protein. The top ten hold 62% of the sample, which has 20,000 to 25,000 distinct CDR3 sequences, roughly 35% seen once. Whole-study results and caveats: Unique TCR clones declined after stereotactic body radiation therapy, from a median roughly 9,900 to 7,200.

V and J are TRBV5-1 and TRBJ2-1; 11 nucleotides align to TRBD1. Sequenced here: PBMCs, sampled before or after stereotactic body radiation therapy (not recorded which). This TCR was recovered from a donor aged 50 or older with non-small cell lung cancer. CDR3 sequence: CASSPGQGAGYNEQFF. The CDR3 region has the DNA TGCGCCAGCAGCCCTGGACAGGGGGCGGGATACAATGAGCAGTTCTTC. The entire variable domain, with the rest obtained from reference TRBV5-1 and TRBJ2-1, is as follows: KAGVTQTPRYLIKTRGQQVTLSCSPISGHRSVSWYQQTPGQGLQFLFEYFSETQRNKGNFPGRFSGRQFSNSRSEMNVSTLELGDSALYLCASSPGQGAGYNEQFFGPGTRLTVL.